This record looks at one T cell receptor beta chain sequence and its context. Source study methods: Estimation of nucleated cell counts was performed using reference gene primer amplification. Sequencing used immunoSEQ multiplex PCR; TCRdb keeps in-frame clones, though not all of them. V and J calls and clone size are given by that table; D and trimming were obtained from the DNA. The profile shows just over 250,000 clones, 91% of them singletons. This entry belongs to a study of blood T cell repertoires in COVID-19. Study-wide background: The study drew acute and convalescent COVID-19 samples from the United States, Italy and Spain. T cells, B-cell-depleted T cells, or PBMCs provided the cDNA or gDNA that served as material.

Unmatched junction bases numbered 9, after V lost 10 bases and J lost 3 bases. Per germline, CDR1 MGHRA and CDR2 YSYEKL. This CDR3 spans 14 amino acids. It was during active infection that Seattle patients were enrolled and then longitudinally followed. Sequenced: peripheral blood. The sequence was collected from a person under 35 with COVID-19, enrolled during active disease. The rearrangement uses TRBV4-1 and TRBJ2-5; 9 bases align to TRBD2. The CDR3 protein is CATSGQRGEETQYF. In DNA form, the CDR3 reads TGCGCCACGAGCGGGCAGCGGGGGGAAGAGACCCAGTACTTC.